This TCR beta chain is from a study of molecular identifiers for immune sequencing clone quantification. About the research overall: Replicate experiments took RNA from about 20,000 or 100,000 naive CD8 cells, divided it five ways and sequenced four.

Trimming removed 1 base at V and 0 bases at J, with 7 bases between. The germline CDR1 and CDR2 sequences are SGDLS and YYNGEE. This CDR3 has 14 residues. TCRdb used MiXCR to reprocess the PCR reads, holding one entry per CDR3 protein. The sample has around 460,000 distinct CDR3 sequences; over 20% are singletons. General study results and limits: Barcode collisions between identical TCR molecules could shrink estimates of highly expanded clone sizes.

A single count supports this clonotype. Antigen specificity is unknown. One base away lies a much larger clone, so this may be a sequencing read error. Sorting defined naive CD8 T cells as CD8+CD4-CCR7+CD45RA+. The receptor comes from a human donor in good health. Some libraries in this study had Jurkat cell RNA spiked in. The chain is built from TRBV9 and TRBJ1-1, with no clear D. Source material: naive CD8+ T cells from blood, with Jurkat cell RNA spiked in. Indicated subset: FACS-sorted CD8+CD4-CCR7+CD45RA+ naive T cells. The CDR3 sequence is CASSVSSVNTEAFF. DNA for the CDR3: TGTGCCAGCAGCGTATCCTCAGTGAACACTGAAGCTTTCTTT.